The 24 T cell receptor beta chains below come from one sample, sequenced in a study of T cells after yellow fever vaccination. A single record per CDR3 protein comes from TCRdb applying MiXCR to the 5' RACE reads. The data hold 300,000 to 400,000 distinct CDR3 sequences, with 7.5% to 9% observed a single time. Sequenced here: PBMCs, sampled on the day of the first yellow fever vaccination. All receptors derive from a man aged 18 to 30 who received the YFV17D yellow fever vaccine.

The chain carries TRBV3-1 and TRBJ2-5, with a possible D match to TRBD2 (6 bases). The CDR3 totals 16 residues. The V end was cut by 1 base, the J end by 3 bases, with 15 bases between. Germline CDR1 reads LGHDT; CDR2 reads YNNKEL (reference sequence). The DNA of the CDR3 is TGTGCCAGCAGCCAAGGGATGGGACTGACAGAAGAGACCCAGTACTTC. This gives the protein CASSQGMGLTEETQYF.

This clonotype was seen a few times. This rearrangement joins TRBV10-1 to TRBJ2-3; 9 bases map to TRBD1. Germline V CDR1 and CDR2: WNHNN, SYGVQD (reference sequence). Trimming removed 5 bases from V and 3 bases from J; junction bases left unmatched: 6. The CDR3 has 15 amino acids. CDR3 loop: CASSRGQGPTDTQYF. Written as DNA, the CDR3 is TGCGCCAGCAGTAGGGGACAGGGACCAACAGATACGCAGTATTTT.

The chain carries TRBV14 and TRBJ2-1, with a weak D call TRBD2 (6 bases). This CDR3 spans 16 amino acids. Trimming stripped 2 bases from V and 7 bases from J, with 18 bases between. Germline V gene sequence: CDR1 SGHDN, CDR2 FVKESK. CDR3 protein: CASSQPGAGKGNEQFF. CDR3 bases: TGTGCCAGCAGCCAACCCGGGGCGGGGAAAGGAAATGAGCAGTTCTTC.

This clonotype has a handful of counts. The rearrangement links TRBV4-3 to TRBJ1-4; no clear D. Germline V gives CDR1 LGHNA, CDR2 YSLEER. The CDR3 has 15 amino acids. Trimming removed 8 bases from V and 8 bases from J, with 21 bases in between. This CDR3 is CASGVWVGFGEKLFF. CDR3 DNA sequence: TGCGCCAGCGGCGTCTGGGTGGGGTTCGGGGAAAAACTGTTTTTT.

In this sample, this clonotype turned up many times. The chain uses TRBV7-6 and TRBJ2-1; 11 bases fit TRBD2. With V trimmed by 5 bases and J by 3 bases, 12 bases remained unmatched. Germline V gene sequence: CDR1 SGHVS, CDR2 FNYEAQ. The CDR3 length is 18 residues. The CDR3 protein is CASSPGVAGGRGYNEQFF. Written as DNA, the CDR3 is TGTGCCAGCAGCCCCGGAGTAGCGGGGGGGCGAGGCTACAATGAGCAGTTCTTC.

In this sample, this clonotype turned up a few times. The chain has TRBV7-2 and TRBJ2-1; D might be TRBD1 or TRBD2, each matching 5 bases. The V end lost 1 base, the J end lost 6 bases, and 13 bases lay between the germline ends. CDR3 length: 15 amino acids. The germline gives CDR1 SGHTA, CDR2 FQGNSA. The chain's CDR3 is CASSLDLGVTNEQFF. The CDR3 nucleotides are TGTGCCAGCAGCTTAGATCTGGGGGTAACCAATGAGCAGTTCTTC.

The table lists this clonotype with a few counts. The chain is built from TRBV20-1 and TRBJ2-3, with 10 bases that match TRBD2. V trimming: 7 bases; J trimming: 4 bases; junction bases outside the gene matches: 8. The CDR3 is 14 amino acids. Germline-derived CDR1 and CDR2 are DFQATT and SNEGSKA (reference sequence). As DNA, the CDR3 is TGCAGTGGAGCGTCTAGCGGGGGTGCAGATACGCAGTATTTT. Encoded protein: CSGASSGGADTQYF.

This clonotype appeared a few times. This sequence joins TRBV9 and TRBJ1-6; the D is unclear. The CDR3 extends over 13 amino acids. The germline gives CDR1 SGDLS, CDR2 YYNGEE. The ends were cut back, 6 bases at V and 7 bases at J, with 11 bases in the middle. The CDR3 coding sequence is TGTGCCAGCACGCGGCAGCCAAATTCACCCCTCCACTTT. Translation: CASTRQPNSPLHF.

This clonotype was seen more than once but under ten times. The J gene is TRBJ2-3, the V gene TRBV18; D assignment may be TRBD1 or TRBD2 (6 bases each). CDR3 size: 17 residues. CDR1 is KGHSH, CDR2 LQKENI, per germline. V shed 6 bases and J shed 0 bases, with 19 bases lying between them. This chain's CDR3 is CASSPNSPGASTDTQYF. The CDR3 nucleotides read TGTGCCAGCTCCCCGAACTCCCCGGGGGCGAGCACAGATACGCAGTATTTT.

The chain links TRBV12-3 or TRBV12-4 to TRBJ1-2; 7 bases fit TRBD1. The CDR3 contains 14 residues. The ends lost 7 bases at V and 8 bases at J; junction bases unmatched: 13. As DNA, the CDR3 is TGTGCCAGCACCCTTGACAGGGATGGTTACGGCTACACCTTC. This translates into CASTLDRDGYGYTF.

The V and J genes are TRBV7-9 and TRBJ2-1, with D perhaps TRBD1 (6 bases). With 5 bases removed from V and 5 bases from J, the gap between germline ends came to 13 bases. The CDR3 is made up of 14 amino acids. Germline-derived CDR1 and CDR2 are SEHNR and FQNEAQ (reference sequence). The CDR3 here is CASSPEDSHNEQFF. The CDR3 DNA is TGTGCCAGCAGCCCAGAGGACAGCCACAATGAGCAGTTCTTC.

This clonotype was seen a handful of times. This chain uses TRBV3-1 with TRBJ1-2; D gene unclear. The CDR3 loop spans 14 amino acids. CDR1 LGHDT and CDR2 YNNKEL come from the germline V gene (reference sequence). V was shortened by 1 base and J by 4 bases, with 10 bases between the two germline ends. The CDR3 here is CASSQVETSYGYTF. CDR3 sequence (DNA): TGTGCCAGCAGCCAAGTGGAGACAAGCTATGGCTACACCTTC. The full variable domain, in which reference TRBV3-1 and TRBJ1-2 provide the parts outside the CDR3, is DTAVSQTPKYLVTQMGNDKSIKCEQNLGHDTMYWYKQDSKKFLKIMFSYNNKELIINETVPNRFSPKSPDKAHLNLHINSLELGDSAVYFCASSQVETSYGYTFGSGTRLTVV.

The V and J genes are TRBV7-9 and TRBJ2-7; 9 bases match TRBD1. Germline CDR1 and CDR2: SEHNR and FQNEAQ (reference sequence). The junction had 6 bases not matched to a gene; V was cut back by 5 bases and J by 10 bases. The CDR3 extends over 12 amino acids. The CDR3 loop is CASSRTGVEQYV. CDR3 bases: TGTGCCAGCAGCCGGACAGGGGTAGAACAGTACGTC.

This clonotype occurred a few times. The chain has TRBV2 and TRBJ1-5; a possible D gene is TRBD1 (5 bases). Looked up from germline, CDR1 is SNHLY and CDR2 is FYNNEI. The ends were cut back, 4 bases at V and 6 bases at J, with 16 bases in the middle. The CDR3 sequence is 15 residues long. The CDR3 nucleotides are TGTGCCAGCAGTGGAGGCACGGGGCATTCTCAGCCCCAGCATTTT. Translated, it gives CASSGGTGHSQPQHF.

This clonotype was seen a few times. This rearrangement joins TRBV7-9 to TRBJ1-1, with D possibly TRBD1 on 6 matching bases. There are 13 residues in the CDR3. Per germline, CDR1 SEHNR and CDR2 FQNEAQ (reference sequence). V gave up 1 base and J gave up 11 bases, with 14 bases separating them. The CDR3 reads CASSLDRGTGAFF. As DNA, the CDR3 is TGTGCCAGCAGCTTAGATAGGGGGACTGGCGCTTTCTTT. Drawing the rest from reference TRBV7-9 and TRBJ1-1, the complete variable domain is DTGVSQNPRHKITKRGQNVTFRCDPISEHNRLYWYRQTLGQGPEFLTYFQNEAQLEKSRLLSDRFSAERPKGSFSTLEIQRTEQGDSAMYLCASSLDRGTGAFFGQGTRLTVV.

The sample holds many counts of this clonotype. V is TRBV5-1 and J is TRBJ2-5; 7 bases match TRBD2. The junction had 4 bases not matched to a gene; V was cut back by 2 bases and J by 3 bases. Looked up from germline, CDR1 is SGHRS and CDR2 is YFSETQ. The CDR3 runs 14 residues. In DNA, the CDR3 is TGCGCCAGCAGCTTAGGGACTATCAAAGAGACCCAGTACTTC. Translation gives CASSLGTIKETQYF. The full variable domain, with the rest looked up from reference TRBV5-1 and TRBJ2-5, is KAGVTQTPRYLIKTRGQQVTLSCSPISGHRSVSWYQQTPGQGLQFLFEYFSETQRNKGNFPGRFSGRQFSNSRSEMNVSTLELGDSALYLCASSLGTIKETQYFGPGTRLLVL.

The chain employs TRBV6-2 or TRBV6-3 and TRBJ2-7; D gene unclear. From germline, CDR1 is MNHEY and CDR2 SVGEGT. This CDR3 spans 15 amino acids. V was cut by 1 base and J by 2 bases, with 12 bases left in between. CDR3 nucleotides: TGTGCCAGCAGTTACTTCCGATTTCGGACCTACGAGCAGTACTTC. Its translation: CASSYFRFRTYEQYF.

The chain couples TRBV9 to TRBJ2-1; D is undetermined. Trimming shortened V by 0 bases and J by 6 bases, and 13 bases separated the two germline ends. Germline-derived CDR1 and CDR2 are SGDLS and YYNGEE. The CDR3 extends over 15 amino acids. CDR3 nucleotide sequence: TGTGCCAGCAGCGTAGTAAGTACCCGGGCCAATGAGCAGTTCTTC. It specifies CASSVVSTRANEQFF.

This clonotype was seen only a few times. V usage is TRBV7-2 and J usage is TRBJ1-1, with TRBD1 as a possible D gene (5 bases). Germline V gene data show CDR1 as SGHTA and CDR2 as FQGNSA. The length of the CDR3 is 12 residues. Trimming cost V 7 bases and J 2 bases, with 8 bases left between them. CDR3: CASKRGNTEAFF. For the CDR3, the DNA is TGTGCCAGCAAGAGGGGCAACACTGAAGCTTTCTTT.

This clonotype was observed a handful of times. J is TRBJ2-6 and V is TRBV29-1, with D uncertain. Germline CDR1 SQVTM, CDR2 ANQGSEA. Trimming removed 7 bases from V and 1 base from J, with 11 bases in between. The CDR3 totals 14 residues. CDR3 DNA sequence: TGCAGCGCGGTTTCAGGTTCTGGGGCCAACGTCCTGACTTTC. It is translated as CSAVSGSGANVLTF.

This clonotype has a handful of counts. The V and J genes are TRBV6-2 or TRBV6-3 and TRBJ2-1; 15 bases fit TRBD2. Germline values: CDR1 MNHEY, CDR2 SVGEGT. The CDR3 has 17 amino acids. V lost 5 bases, J lost 3 bases, and 5 bases stayed unmatched. CDR3 region: CASSPGLAGGHYNEQFF. CDR3 bases: TGTGCCAGCAGTCCGGGACTAGCGGGGGGCCACTACAATGAGCAGTTCTTC.

The chain carries TRBV5-1 and TRBJ2-1; D possibly corresponds to TRBD2 (6 bases). Germline V CDR1 and CDR2: SGHRS, YFSETQ. With 5 bases removed from V and 6 bases from J, the gap between germline ends came to 18 bases. The CDR3 totals 15 residues. CDR3 loop: CASSDRLGGPNEQFF. CDR3 sequence (DNA): TGCGCCAGCAGTGACCGACTAGGAGGCCCCAATGAGCAGTTCTTC.

There are a few counts of this clonotype. The chain has TRBV10-3 and TRBJ2-6; D is uncertain. This CDR3 is 14 amino acids long. From germline, CDR1 is ENHRY and CDR2 SYGVKD. Between the trimmed V and J ends, which lost 0 bases and 1 base, there was a span of 1 base. DNA of the CDR3: TGTGCCATCAGTGAGTCATCTGGGGCCAACGTCCTGACTTTC. Protein: CAISESSGANVLTF.

This clonotype came up a few times. This chain uses TRBV19 with TRBJ2-1; 13 positions match TRBD2. The CDR3 loop spans 17 amino acids. The V segment lost 7 bases and the J segment 7 bases; nucleotides outside the gene matches: 13. CDR1 and CDR2 from the germline V gene are LNHDA and SQIVND (reference sequence). The CDR3 reads CASNPRTSGGLRNEQFF. CDR3 nucleotide sequence: TGTGCCAGTAACCCAAGGACTAGCGGGGGCCTGAGGAATGAGCAGTTCTTC.